The 8 T cell receptor beta chains below all came from one sample that was sequenced in a study of blood T cell repertoires in COVID-19. The table came from immunoSEQ multiplex PCR; TCRdb's copy has only in-frame clones and leaves some out. Of 200,000 to 250,000 clones listed, 80% to 95% are singletons. Material for sequencing was peripheral blood. All receptors derive from a man aged 25 to 45 with COVID-19, enrolled during active disease.

The rearrangement uses TRBV28 and TRBJ1-6; the match to TRBD1 covers 9 bases. V gave up 4 bases and J gave up 9 bases; unmatched junction bases: 7. CDR3 length equals 15 residues. Germline V gene sequence: CDR1 MDHEN, CDR2 SYDVKM. The CDR3 bases are TGTGCCAGCAGTTCCGGGACAGGGTTATCTTCACCCCTCCACTTT. Translating it yields CASSSGTGLSSPLHF.

J is TRBJ2-2 and V is TRBV5-1; unclear D gene. This CDR3 is built from 15 residues. The V end was cut by 5 bases, the J end by 4 bases, with 15 bases between. Germline V gene data show CDR1 as SGHRS and CDR2 as YFSETQ. The CDR3 DNA sequence: TGCGCCAGCAGTTACAGTCAGTCCAGCACCGGGGAGCTGTTTTTT. The encoded protein is CASSYSQSSTGELFF.

The chain combines TRBV14 with TRBJ1-5, with TRBD1 as a possible D gene (5 bases). Germline lookup yields CDR1 SGHDN and CDR2 FVKESK. V lost 1 base to trimming and J lost 6 bases, with 7 bases between them. This CDR3 comprises 13 residues. CDR3 sequence (DNA): TGTGCCAGCAGCCAAGGCCAGGGTCAGCCCCAGCATTTT. Its protein is CASSQGQGQPQHF.

CDR3 bases: TGTGCCAGCAGCCCCCTGACAGGCTCTAGCAATCAGCCCCAGCATTTT. Residues: CASSPLTGSSNQPQHF. J is TRBJ1-5 and V is TRBV7-9; maybe TRBD1 (6 bases). Trimming left V 5 bases short and J 0 bases short, with 14 bases between. CDR1 is SEHNR, CDR2 FQNEAQ, per germline (reference sequence). The CDR3 runs to 16 residues.

CDR3: CASSRQVNEKLFF. The CDR3 DNA sequence: TGTGCCAGCAGCAGACAGGTGAATGAAAAACTGTTTTTT. The genes are TRBV5-4 and TRBJ1-4, with D possibly being TRBD1 (6 bases). The CDR3 runs to 13 residues. CDR1 is SGHNT and CDR2 is YYREEE in the germline V gene (reference sequence). The V gene lost 4 bases and the J gene lost 5 bases, with 9 bases spanning the gap. The full variable domain, completed using reference TRBV5-4 and TRBJ1-4, is ETGVTQSPTHLIKTRGQQVTLRCSSQSGHNTVSWYQQALGQGPQFIFQYYREEENGRGNFPPRFSGLQFPNYSSELNVNALELDDSALYLCASSRQVNEKLFFGSGTQLSVL.

The chain joins TRBV6-1 to TRBJ1-1; weak D call: TRBD1 (6 bases). This CDR3 has 15 amino acids. The ends were cut back, 1 base at V and 11 bases at J, with 20 bases in the middle. Germline CDR1 is MNHNS and CDR2 is SASEGT. The CDR3 is CASSEVYTGHGSAFF. DNA for the CDR3: TGTGCCAGCAGTGAAGTCTATACAGGGCATGGGAGTGCTTTCTTT.

A word on this clone: The same CDR3 arises from other DNA sequences in this sample as well. The genes are TRBV27 and TRBJ1-6; a possible D gene is TRBD1 (5 bases). CDR3 length: 13 amino acids. CDR1 is MNHEY, CDR2 SMNVEV, per germline (reference sequence). V was pared by 3 bases and J by 6 bases, with 6 bases between. The CDR3 DNA reads TGTGCCAGCAGTTTTCAGGGTAATTCACCCCTCCACTTT. It translates to CASSFQGNSPLHF.

This chain connects TRBV18 to TRBJ1-6; 9 nucleotides agree with TRBD1. Trimming at V came to 6 bases and at J to 0 bases, leaving 18 bases not matched to a gene. The CDR3 has 21 amino acids. Germline V gene sequence: CDR1 KGHSH, CDR2 LQKENI. CDR3 protein: CASSTRFSGTGNPSYNSPLHF. CDR3 nucleotide sequence: TGTGCCAGCTCCACCCGATTTTCCGGGACAGGGAATCCCTCCTATAATTCACCCCTCCACTTT.